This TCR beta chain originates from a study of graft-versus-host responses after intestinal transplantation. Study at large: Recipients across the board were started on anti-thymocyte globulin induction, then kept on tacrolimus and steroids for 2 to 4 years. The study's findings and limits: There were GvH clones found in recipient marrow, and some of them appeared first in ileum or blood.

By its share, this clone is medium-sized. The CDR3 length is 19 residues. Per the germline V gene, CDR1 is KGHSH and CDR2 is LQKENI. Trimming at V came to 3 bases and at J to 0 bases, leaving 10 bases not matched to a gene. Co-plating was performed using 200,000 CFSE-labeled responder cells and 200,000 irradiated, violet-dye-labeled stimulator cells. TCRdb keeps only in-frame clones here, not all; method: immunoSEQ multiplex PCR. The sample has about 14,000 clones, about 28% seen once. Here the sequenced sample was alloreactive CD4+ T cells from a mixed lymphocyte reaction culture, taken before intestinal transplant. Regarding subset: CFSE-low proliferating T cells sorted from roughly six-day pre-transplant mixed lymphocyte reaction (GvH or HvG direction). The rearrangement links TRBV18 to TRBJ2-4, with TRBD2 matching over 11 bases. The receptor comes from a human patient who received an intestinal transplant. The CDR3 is CASSPVTSGRGVAKNIQYF. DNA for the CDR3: TGTGCCAGCTCACCGGTCACTAGCGGGAGAGGGGTAGCCAAAAACATTCAGTACTTC.